This T cell receptor (beta chain) was documented in a study of T-cell reconstitution after alpha-beta-depleted transplantation in children. TCRbeta library preparation incorporated unique molecular identifiers. In TCRdb, the PCR reads were re-called with MiXCR into one record per CDR3 protein. The data show 800,000 to 1,000,000 distinct CDR3 sequences, roughly 29% seen once. The germline V gene has CDR1 DFQATT and CDR2 SNEGSKA (reference sequence). Trimming took 5 bases from V and 8 from J; bases not matched to a gene: 1. The CDR3 is 11 amino acids. This clonotype was seen only a few times. The antigen is unknown. Findings and caveats of the study: TCRbeta diversity was high at day 60 in some patients (a result of surviving recipient T cells and thymic progenitors). Newly generated T cells supplied most T-cell counts and diversity one year post-transplant.

The chain joins TRBV20-1 to TRBJ2-1; 9 bases agree with TRBD2. The sample was PBMCs, mostly from graft donor cells, taken 360 days after TCRalphabeta/CD19-depleted stem cell transplant. The sequence was collected from a boy under two years old who had a stem cell transplant for SCID, so the T cells may come from the graft donor. The CDR3: CSAGLAHEQFF. Here the CDR3 DNA reads TGCAGTGCTGGACTAGCGCATGAGCAGTTCTTC.